One and the same sample provided the 30 T cell receptor beta chains below, sequenced in a study of blood T cell repertoires in COVID-19. Assay: immunoSEQ multiplex PCR; the TCRdb copy retains only in-frame clones and omits some. The sample yields under 170,000 clones, roughly nine tenths seen once. What was sequenced was peripheral blood. The receptors derive from a woman aged 60-75 years with active or convalescent COVID-19.

The chain employs TRBV9 and TRBJ2-7; 8 nucleotides line up with TRBD2. Germline CDR1 and CDR2: SGDLS and YYNGEE. Germline trimming cut 2 bases from V and 2 bases from J; bases unmatched to any gene: 6. CDR3 length: 15 residues. Here the CDR3 reads CASSVGTSPTYEQYF. DNA of the CDR3: TGTGCCAGCAGCGTGGGGACTAGTCCTACCTACGAGCAGTACTTC.

The chain links TRBV7-2 to TRBJ2-1, with TRBD2 identical over 7 bases. This CDR3 region has 15 residues. Germline values: CDR1 SGHTA, CDR2 FQGNSA. Losses at the gene ends were 5 bases for V and 0 bases for J; bases not matched to a gene: 4. This CDR3 reads CASSASGGSYNEQFF. CDR3 sequence (DNA): TGTGCCAGCAGCGCCTCGGGAGGCTCCTACAATGAGCAGTTCTTC. The full variable domain, in which reference TRBV7-2 and TRBJ2-1 provide the parts outside the CDR3, is GAGVSQSPSNKVTEKGKDVELRCDPISGHTALYWYRQSLGQGLEFLIYFQGNSAPDKSGLPSDRFSAERTGGSVSTLTIQRTQQEDSAVYLCASSASGGSYNEQFFGPGTRLTVL.

The chain uses TRBV7-2 and TRBJ1-1; D remains ambiguous. The germline V gene has CDR1 SGHTA and CDR2 FQGNSA. V was clipped by 5 bases and J by 2 bases, with 9 bases between them. This CDR3 is built from 13 residues. The CDR3 loop reads CASSPTGNTEAFF. CDR3 DNA: TGTGCCAGCAGCCCGACGGGAAACACTGAAGCTTTCTTT.

This chain joins TRBV5-6 and TRBJ2-6; D is perhaps TRBD2 (5 bases). The germline V gene has CDR1 SGHDT and CDR2 YYEEEE. V was clipped by 3 bases and J by 2 bases, with 6 bases between them. The CDR3 covers 14 residues. The CDR3 bases are TGTGCCAGCAGCTCGGGAACTGGGGCCAACGTCCTGACTTTC. Translation: CASSSGTGANVLTF.

This rearrangement joins TRBV5-4 to TRBJ2-1; perhaps TRBD2 as D (5 bases). In germline, CDR1 is SGHNT, CDR2 YYREEE (reference sequence). The V and J ends lost 4 bases and 9 bases respectively, with 8 bases between them. The CDR3 spans 11 residues. This CDR3 is CASSTSGEQFF. CDR3 nucleotides: TGTGCCAGCAGCACCAGCGGTGAGCAGTTCTTC. The full variable domain, its missing parts supplied by reference TRBV5-4 and TRBJ2-1, is ETGVTQSPTHLIKTRGQQVTLRCSSQSGHNTVSWYQQALGQGPQFIFQYYREEENGRGNFPPRFSGLQFPNYSSELNVNALELDDSALYLCASSTSGEQFFGPGTRLTVL.

V usage is TRBV5-1 and J usage is TRBJ2-5; 13 positions match TRBD2. The J segment lost 4 bases and the V segment lost 2 bases, leaving 2 bases of the junction unmatched. The CDR3 is 15 amino acids. Germline CDR1 and CDR2: SGHRS and YFSETQ. CDR3 nucleotides: TGCGCCAGCAGCTTTGGGACTAGCGGGGCAGAGACCCAGTACTTC. It is translated as CASSFGTSGAETQYF.

The chain recombines TRBV6-5 with TRBJ1-2; 8 bases are a match to TRBD1. The CDR3 spans 13 residues. The germline CDR1 and CDR2 sequences are MNHEY and SVGAGI. Losses at the gene ends were 6 bases for V and 5 bases for J; bases not matched to a gene: 5. CDR3 amino acids: CASSATGEYGYTF. CDR3 nucleotide sequence: TGTGCCAGCAGCGCGACAGGGGAATATGGCTACACCTTC.

This CDR3 is CASSLDPRGGTDTQYF. The CDR3 nucleotides are TGCGCCAGCAGCTTGGATCCACGGGGTGGCACAGATACGCAGTATTTT. The V gene is TRBV5-1, the J gene TRBJ2-3; a weak D match, TRBD2 (5 bases). The CDR3 consists of 16 residues. Trimming took 0 bases from V and 1 from J, leaving 12 bases between them. The germline V gene has CDR1 SGHRS and CDR2 YFSETQ.

V usage is TRBV7-2 and J usage is TRBJ2-7, with 8 bases matching TRBD2. The germline V gene encodes CDR1 SGHTA and CDR2 FQGNSA. CDR3 length equals 15 residues. The junction had 5 bases not matched to a gene; V was cut back by 1 base and J by 3 bases. Here the CDR3 DNA reads TGTGCCAGCAGCTTAGTAAGCGGGGGCCACTACGAGCAGTACTTC. Encoded protein: CASSLVSGGHYEQYF.

The genes are TRBV12-3 or TRBV12-4 and TRBJ2-7; 9 bases match TRBD1. J gave up 5 bases and V 6 bases, and 5 bases lay outside the gene matches. The CDR3 is made up of 13 amino acids. The CDR3 region has the DNA TGTGCCAGCAGACACACAGGGGGCAACGAGCAGTACTTC. It encodes CASRHTGGNEQYF.

The chain carries TRBV2 and TRBJ1-2; D is ambiguous. The CDR3 sequence is 12 residues long. The ends were cut back, 1 base at V and 8 bases at J, with 8 bases in the middle. CDR1 is SNHLY and CDR2 is FYNNEI in the germline V gene. CDR3 residues: CASSEGGVGYTF. CDR3 in DNA: TGTGCCAGCAGTGAAGGCGGAGTAGGCTACACCTTC.

The chain combines TRBV12-3 or TRBV12-4 with TRBJ1-6; 7 nucleotides agree with TRBD1. This CDR3 contains 13 residues. V was pared by 5 bases and J by 8 bases, with 3 bases of the junction left unmatched. The CDR3 reads CASSRTGDSPLHF. The CDR3 DNA reads TGTGCCAGCAGTCGTACAGGGGATTCACCCCTCCACTTT.

The J gene is TRBJ1-1, the V gene TRBV7-9, with a possible D match to TRBD1 (6 bases). The germline V gene encodes CDR1 SEHNR and CDR2 FQNEAQ (reference sequence). Trimming pared 5 bases from V and 5 bases from J, leaving 15 bases between. CDR3 size: 14 residues. This CDR3 reads CASSPTGPYTEAFF. As DNA, the CDR3 is TGTGCCAGCAGCCCCACAGGGCCCTATACTGAAGCTTTCTTT.

This rearrangement joins TRBV6-6 to TRBJ2-3; 11 nucleotides match TRBD2. The CDR3 loop spans 16 amino acids. Per germline, CDR1 MNHNY and CDR2 SVGAGI (reference sequence). The J segment lost 2 bases and the V segment lost 2 bases, leaving 3 bases of the junction unmatched. The CDR3 region has the DNA TGTGCCAGCAGTTACGCTAGCGGGGGGTCCACAGATACGCAGTATTTT. It codes for CASSYASGGSTDTQYF.

The chain has TRBV19 and TRBJ2-3; TRBD1 agrees at 7 bases. V gave up 4 bases and J gave up 2 bases; unmatched junction bases: 3. CDR1 is LNHDA and CDR2 is SQIVND in the germline V gene (reference sequence). CDR3 size: 14 residues. Here the CDR3 reads CASSTGQFTDTQYF. The DNA for the CDR3 is TGTGCCAGTAGTACGGGACAGTTCACAGATACGCAGTATTTT.

The chain carries TRBV18 and TRBJ2-2, with 8 bases aligning to TRBD1. This CDR3 comprises 14 residues. Germline assignment: CDR1 KGHSH and CDR2 LQKENI. Trimming at V came to 3 bases and at J to 4 bases, leaving 1 base not matched to a gene. The CDR3 protein is CASSPDRGTGELFF. The CDR3, as DNA: TGTGCCAGCTCACCCGACAGGGGCACCGGGGAGCTGTTTTTT.

The chain combines TRBV13 with TRBJ2-1; TRBD1 aligns across 7 bases. Trimming removed 1 base from V and 6 bases from J; junction bases left unmatched: 3. The CDR3 runs 14 residues. The germline V gene encodes CDR1 PRHDT and CDR2 FYEKMQ (reference sequence). CDR3 residues: CASSLVAGGNEQFF. In DNA form, the CDR3 reads TGTGCCAGCAGCTTAGTAGCAGGGGGCAATGAGCAGTTCTTC.

The chain joins TRBV4-3 to TRBJ2-2, with a tentative D call TRBD2 (5 bases). Germline CDR1 is LGHNA and CDR2 is YSLEER. Deletions cut 0 bases from V and 1 base from J, with 12 bases between. CDR3 size: 17 residues. For the CDR3, the DNA is TGCGCCAGCAGCCAAGATAGGAGGAATCGGAACACCGGGGAGCTGTTTTTT. It translates to CASSQDRRNRNTGELFF.

The rearrangement links TRBV6-5 to TRBJ1-3; D is possibly TRBD1 (5 bases). The CDR3 covers 14 residues. V lost 0 bases, J lost 4 bases, and 7 bases lay in between. Germline V gene sequence: CDR1 MNHEY, CDR2 SVGAGI. CDR3 coding DNA: TGTGCCAGCAGTTACTCGGGGGGGGGAAACACCATATATTTT. Protein: CASSYSGGGNTIYF.

The chain uses TRBV11-1 and TRBJ1-1; 7 bases match TRBD1. Germline V gene data show CDR1 as SGHAT and CDR2 as FQDESV (reference sequence). The CDR3 length is 14 residues. With 4 bases clipped from V and 6 bases from J, the junction kept 8 bases outside the gene matches. CDR3 in amino acids: CASSSYTGAAEAFF. CDR3 nucleotides: TGTGCCAGCAGCTCCTACACAGGGGCAGCTGAAGCTTTCTTT.

Written as DNA, the CDR3 is TGTGCCAGCAGTTACTCAGTCGACTACTCACCCCTCCACTTT. Protein sequence: CASSYSVDYSPLHF. The rearrangement joins TRBV6-5 to TRBJ1-6; D not resolved. V lost 0 bases, J lost 10 bases, and 10 bases lay in between. CDR1 is MNHEY and CDR2 is SVGAGI in the germline V gene. The CDR3 has 14 amino acids.

This clone has only one observation. CDR3 nucleotides: TGTGCCAGCAGCTTAGACACGGCTTTCTATGGCTACACCTTC. Translating it yields CASSLDTAFYGYTF. This chain joins TRBV6-5 and TRBJ1-2; D unclear. Trimming stripped 6 bases from V and 4 bases from J, with 15 bases between. Looked up from germline, CDR1 is MNHEY and CDR2 is SVGAGI. The CDR3 is 14 amino acids.

J is TRBJ2-2 and V is TRBV7-2; TRBD2 matches at 8 bases. Unmatched junction bases numbered 10, after V lost 3 bases and J lost 7 bases. The germline gives CDR1 SGHTA, CDR2 FQGNSA. The CDR3 runs to 16 residues. CDR3 amino acids: CASSLRAGAEYGELFF. The DNA of the CDR3 is TGTGCCAGCAGCTTGCGAGCGGGGGCTGAGTACGGGGAGCTGTTTTTT.

The J gene is TRBJ2-7, the V gene TRBV2, with 7 bases identical to TRBD1. With 7 bases clipped from V and 3 bases from J, the junction kept 9 bases outside the gene matches. Germline V gene sequence: CDR1 SNHLY, CDR2 FYNNEI. The CDR3 is made up of 14 amino acids. The CDR3 DNA sequence: TGTGCCAGCAATCCGGGACAGAGTTTCTACGAGCAGTACTTC. Protein: CASNPGQSFYEQYF.

The rearrangement joins TRBV9 to TRBJ2-5; maybe TRBD2 (7 bases). The V gene lost 0 bases and the J gene lost 4 bases, with 13 bases spanning the gap. Germline CDR1 is SGDLS and CDR2 is YYNGEE. The CDR3 is 15 residues long. CDR3 DNA: TGTGCCAGCAGCGTAGCGGGGGGCAGGGGAGAGACCCAGTACTTC. It yields the protein CASSVAGGRGETQYF. The whole variable domain, filled in from reference TRBV9 and TRBJ2-5, reads DSGVTQTPKHLITATGQRVTLRCSPRSGDLSVYWYQQSLDQGLQFLIQYYNGEERAKGNILERFSAQQFPDLHSELNLSSLELGDSALYFCASSVAGGRGETQYFGPGTRLLVL.

This clone was detected once. This sequence joins TRBV11-2 and TRBJ2-3; 8 bases fit TRBD2. The germline CDR1 and CDR2 sequences are SGHAT and FQNNGV. CDR3 size: 16 residues. V dropped 2 bases and J dropped 3; count of bases not matched to a gene: 7. The CDR3 coding sequence is TGTGCCAGCAGCTTAATGTCGGGGGGGACTACAGATACGCAGTATTTT. This translates into CASSLMSGGTTDTQYF.

This sequence joins TRBV9 and TRBJ2-5; tentative D call: TRBD2 (6 bases). The CDR3 is 13 residues long. V was pared by 2 bases and J by 1 base, with 6 bases between. The V gene's germline CDR1 is SGDLS and CDR2 YYNGEE. In DNA form, the CDR3 reads TGTGCCAGCAGCGTGACTAGCCAAGAGACCCAGTACTTC. It yields the protein CASSVTSQETQYF.

This chain uses TRBV19 with TRBJ1-1, with 9 bases fitting TRBD1. CDR1 is LNHDA and CDR2 is SQIVND in the germline V gene (reference sequence). V shed 6 bases and J 10 bases; nucleotides not matched to a gene: 15. The CDR3 extends over 15 amino acids. CDR3 DNA sequence: TGTGCCAGTAGGGACGGGACAGGGTTAACACTTGGAGCTTTCTTT. Amino acid sequence: CASRDGTGLTLGAFF.

This sequence joins TRBV2 and TRBJ1-5, with D possibly TRBD1 on 6 matching bases. The V end was cut by 6 bases, the J end by 1 base, with 10 bases between. The germline V gene encodes CDR1 SNHLY and CDR2 FYNNEI. CDR3 size: 14 residues. CDR3 sequence (DNA): TGTGCCAGCAGATCGGACAGAAGCAATCAGCCCCAGCATTTT. Translating it yields CASRSDRSNQPQHF.

This clone has just a few counts. The rearrangement links TRBV3-1 (or the pseudogene TRBV3-2) to TRBJ1-2; TRBD1 matches 9 bases. The junction had 5 bases not matched to a gene; V was cut back by 0 bases and J by 6 bases. CDR1 and CDR2 from the germline V gene are LGHDT and YNNKEL (reference sequence). The length of the CDR3 is 15 residues. The CDR3 bases are TGTGCCAGCAGCCAAGATACAGGGGGCCTGAATGGCTACACCTTC. Translating it yields CASSQDTGGLNGYTF.